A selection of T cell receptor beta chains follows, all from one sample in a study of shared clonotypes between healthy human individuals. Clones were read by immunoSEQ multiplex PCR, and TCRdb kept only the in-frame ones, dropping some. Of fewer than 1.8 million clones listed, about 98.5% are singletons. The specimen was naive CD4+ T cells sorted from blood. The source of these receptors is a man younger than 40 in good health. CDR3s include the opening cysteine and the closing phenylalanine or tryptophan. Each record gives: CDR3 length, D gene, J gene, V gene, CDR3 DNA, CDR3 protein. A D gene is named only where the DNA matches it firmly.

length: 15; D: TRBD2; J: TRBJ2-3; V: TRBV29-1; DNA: TGCAGCGTTGAAGGGACTAGCGGGAGTTTAGATACGCAGTATTTT; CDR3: CSVEGTSGSLDTQYF
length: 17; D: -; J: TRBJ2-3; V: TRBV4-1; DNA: TGCGCCAGCAGCCAAGATGGGGCGGGGTCGGGCACAGATACGCAGTATTTT; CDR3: CASSQDGAGSGTDTQYF
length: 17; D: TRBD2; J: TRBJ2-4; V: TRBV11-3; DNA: TGTGCCAGCAGCCGGGGGGTTCCTAGCGGGAGTGGAAACATTCAGTACTTC; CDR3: CASSRGVPSGSGNIQYF
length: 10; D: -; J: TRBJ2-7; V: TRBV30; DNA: TGTGCCTGGAGCGCAGGGATTTTGTACTTC; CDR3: CAWSAGILYF
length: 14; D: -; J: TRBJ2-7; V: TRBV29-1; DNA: TGCAGCGTTTTATTGGGCGGAACACAAGGCGAGCAGTACTTC; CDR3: CSVLLGGTQGEQYF
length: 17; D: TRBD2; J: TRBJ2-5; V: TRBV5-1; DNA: TGCGCCAGCAGCTTAGGGACTAGCGGGAGGCTCGGAGAGACCCAGTACTTC; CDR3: CASSLGTSGRLGETQYF
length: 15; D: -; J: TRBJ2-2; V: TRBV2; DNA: TGTGCCAGCAGTGAAGCATTCAAAGGCGAGGGGGAGCTGTTTTTT; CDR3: CASSEAFKGEGELFF
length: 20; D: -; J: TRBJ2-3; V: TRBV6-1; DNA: TGTGCCAGCAGTGAAGCCGGCGGGAGGTCAGGGGGGGTTTACACAGATACGCAGTATTTT; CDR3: CASSEAGGRSGGVYTDTQYF
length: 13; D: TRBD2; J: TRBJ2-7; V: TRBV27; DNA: TGTGCCAGCAAGTTAGCGGGAGGGTACGAGCAGTACTTC; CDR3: CASKLAGGYEQYF
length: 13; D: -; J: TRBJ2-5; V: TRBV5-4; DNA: TGTGCCAGCAGCGTCGACAGTCAAGAGACCCAGTACTTC; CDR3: CASSVDSQETQYF
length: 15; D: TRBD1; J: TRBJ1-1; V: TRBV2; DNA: TGTGCCAGCAGTGGGGACAGGGGCGTGAACACTGAAGCTTTCTTT; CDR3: CASSGDRGVNTEAFF
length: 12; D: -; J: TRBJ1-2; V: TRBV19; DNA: TGTGCCAGTAGTTACATGGACGAGAGCTACACCTTC; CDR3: CASSYMDESYTF
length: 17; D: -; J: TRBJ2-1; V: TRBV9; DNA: TGTGCCAGCAGCGTAGAAGCACTCTCTAGCTCCTACAATGAGCAGTTCTTC; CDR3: CASSVEALSSSYNEQFF